This T cell receptor (beta chain) was recovered during a study of neurological immune-mediated disorders. Findings of the study overall: No expanded-clone CDR3 amino acid sequence recurred across subjects, suggesting private TCR-beta repertoires.

TCRdb processed the 5' RACE reads anew with MiXCR; each CDR3 protein has one entry. Found here are 55,000 to 70,000 distinct CDR3 sequences, about 10% of them singletons; the top ten hold 1.5% to 2%. Germline CDR1 is LNHDA and CDR2 is SQIVND (reference sequence). V was cut by 3 bases and J by 3 bases, with 15 bases left in between. The CDR3 consists of 15 residues. With respect to this clonotype: Its antigen is not identified.

This clonotype was sampled from a man between 60 and 70 years old in good health. Source material: PBMCs. The chain employs TRBV19 and TRBJ2-7; possibly TRBD2 for D (5 bases). The CDR3 nucleotides read TGTGCCAGTAGTATGCCCGGGGAAAGTGTCTACGAGCAGTACTTC. Its protein is CASSMPGESVYEQYF.